The sequence of this TCR beta chain was determined in a study of CD8+ T cells in alopecia areata. Study background: The study gave treated patients oral tofacitinib at 5 to 10 mg twice daily. Study-wide results and limits: Elevated clonality characterized lesional scalp relative to normal scalp, particularly in alopecia totalis/universalis.

The CDR3 runs 11 residues. Germline lookup yields CDR1 SGHAT and CDR2 FQNNGV. Trimming shortened V by 5 bases and J by 6 bases, and 6 bases separated the two germline ends. cDNA serving as the sequencing template came from extracted, reverse transcribed RNA. Only in-frame clones appear in the TCRdb table, and some are missing; sequencing was by immunoSEQ multiplex PCR. Among about 220,000 clones, 50% to 70% were seen once, and the ten largest hold around 1.4%. In regard to this clone: The antigen remains unidentified.

Treatment noted: oral pan-JAK inhibitor, 5-10 mg twice daily. Sequenced material: CD4+ T cells sorted from blood, taken at week 4, from a patient treated with tofacitinib. This receptor was taken from a human donor with alopecia areata. The chain joins TRBV11-2 to TRBJ2-3; D is unresolved. CDR3 sequence reads: CASSPQDTQYF. CDR3 nucleotides: TGTGCCAGCAGCCCTCAGGATACGCAGTATTTT.